The 12 T cell receptor beta chains below come from one sample, sequenced in a study of blood T cells in healthy people across ages. A second roughly 6 to 11 cycle PCR used barcoded and J-beta primers. TCRdb called the 5' RACE reads again in MiXCR, with one record for every CDR3 protein. The data hold approximately 1.5 million distinct CDR3 sequences, with 40% to 45% observed a single time. The sequenced sample consisted of blood. All receptors derive from a woman aged 18-35 years in good health.

The chain has TRBV4-1 and TRBJ2-1; 15 bases line up with TRBD2. Germline CDR1 is MGHRA and CDR2 is YSYEKL. Unmatched junction bases numbered 9, after V lost 4 bases and J lost 5 bases. The CDR3 covers 18 residues. In nucleotides, the CDR3 is TGCGCCAGCAGCCTGGGACTAGCGGGGGGTCACAGGAACAATGAGCAGTTCTTC. Protein: CASSLGLAGGHRNNEQFF.

V gene TRBV7-2 combines with J gene TRBJ2-4, with TRBD2 identical over 9 bases. V shed 2 bases and J 1 base; nucleotides not matched to a gene: 3. CDR3 length equals 16 residues. Germline CDR1 is SGHTA and CDR2 is FQGNSA. The CDR3 region has the DNA TGTGCCAGCAGCTTAAGGAGCGGGGGGGCCAAAAACATTCAGTACTTC. Its translation: CASSLRSGGAKNIQYF.

The chain couples TRBV27 to TRBJ1-5; 9 positions match TRBD1. The CDR3 covers 15 residues. Germline CDR1 is MNHEY and CDR2 is SMNVEV (reference sequence). V shed 10 bases and J 6 bases; nucleotides not matched to a gene: 13. CDR3 coding DNA: TGTGCCACTTCTCCGGGACAGGGCCTTACTCAGCCCCAGCATTTT. It codes for CATSPGQGLTQPQHF.

In DNA form, the CDR3 reads TGTGCCAGCAGCAAAGATTCAGAGGGTCGGAATTCACCCCTCCACTTT. Translation: CASSKDSEGRNSPLHF. V and J are TRBV21-1 and TRBJ1-6. TRBV21-1 is a documented pseudogene. This CDR3 comprises 16 residues.

V gene TRBV18 combines with J gene TRBJ1-2; weak D call: TRBD1 (6 bases). The CDR3 length is 16 residues. The V gene lost 6 bases and the J gene lost 4 bases, with 21 bases spanning the gap. Germline CDR1 KGHSH, CDR2 LQKENI. CDR3 sequence (DNA): TGTGCCAGCTCGCAGACCCACGGGGGCGAGGGCTATGGCTACACCTTC. Translated, it gives CASSQTHGGEGYGYTF.

The J gene is TRBJ2-2, the V gene TRBV7-2; 7 nucleotides match TRBD2. Trimming removed 1 base from V and 5 bases from J; junction bases left unmatched: 7. The germline CDR1 and CDR2 sequences are SGHTA and FQGNSA. The CDR3 has 16 residues. CDR3 region: CASSLGGSGRTGELFF. The CDR3 nucleotides read TGTGCCAGCAGCTTAGGAGGTAGCGGGCGAACCGGGGAGCTGTTTTTT.

Note on this clonotype: A much larger clone is a single base away; this may be a read error. The chain is built from TRBV29-1 and TRBJ2-1; a weak D match, TRBD1 (6 bases). The germline V gene encodes CDR1 SQVTM and CDR2 ANQGSEA. The CDR3 runs 12 residues. CDR3: CGVEGSGDGQFF. In DNA form, the CDR3 reads TGCGGCGTTGAAGGGTCAGGGGATGGGCAGTTCTTC.

The J gene is TRBJ1-3, the V gene TRBV13; D is unresolved. The germline CDR1 and CDR2 sequences are PRHDT and FYEKMQ (reference sequence). V lost 4 bases, J lost 1 base, and 5 bases lay in between. The CDR3 has 13 residues. The CDR3 DNA reads as TGTGCCAGCAGCTCCCGATCTGGAAACACCATATATTTT. Its protein is CASSSRSGNTIYF.

This chain joins TRBV24-1 and TRBJ2-7, with TRBD1 matching over 8 bases. The germline V gene encodes CDR1 KGHDR and CDR2 SFDVKD. J gave up 1 base and V 1 base, and 5 bases lay outside the gene matches. The CDR3 runs to 16 residues. In DNA form, the CDR3 reads TGTGCCACCAGTGATTTAAGGACAGGGTTGTCCTACGAGCAGTACTTC. This sequence encodes CATSDLRTGLSYEQYF.

This clonotype was seen a few times. At one end, the junction sequence differs from germline, possibly due to a read error. The rearrangement joins TRBV7-2 to TRBJ2-5; D may match TRBD1 or TRBD2 (5 bases each). The DNA end is more similar to TRBJ2-7, so the J call may be wrong. This CDR3 spans 14 amino acids. In germline, CDR1 is SGHTA, CDR2 FQGNSA. CDR3 nucleotide sequence: TGTGTCAGCAGCTTAGTAGAGGGGCACTACGAGCAGTACTTC. It translates to CVSSLVEGHYEQYF.

A note on this clonotype: Being one base from a much bigger clone, this may be a read error. V gene TRBV9 combines with J gene TRBJ1-5; D is ambiguous. The germline V gene has CDR1 SGDLS and CDR2 YYNGEE. The ends were cut back, 0 bases at V and 9 bases at J, with 10 bases in the middle. The CDR3 is 13 residues long. The CDR3 reads CASSVVQLRPQHF. Written as DNA, the CDR3 is TGTGCCAGCAGCGTAGTACAGCTTCGGCCCCAGCATTTT.

On this clonotype itself: Being one base from a much bigger clone, this may be a read error. This chain uses TRBV25-1 with TRBJ2-5, with D tentatively TRBD2 (6 bases). This CDR3 has 14 residues. V gave up 3 bases and J gave up 11 bases, with 19 bases separating them. The germline gives CDR1 MGHDK, CDR2 SYGVNS. Written as DNA, the CDR3 is TGTGCCAGCAGTGACGAGGAGGACTACAATGAGCAGTACTTC. Translating it yields CASSDEEDYNEQYF.